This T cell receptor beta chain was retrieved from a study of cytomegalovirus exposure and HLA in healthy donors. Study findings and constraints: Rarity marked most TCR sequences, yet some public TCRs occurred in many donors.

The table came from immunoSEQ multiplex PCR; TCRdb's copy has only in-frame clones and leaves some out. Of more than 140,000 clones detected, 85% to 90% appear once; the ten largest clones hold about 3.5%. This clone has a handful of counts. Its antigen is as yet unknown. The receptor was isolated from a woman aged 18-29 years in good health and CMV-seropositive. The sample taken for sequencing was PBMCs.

CDR3 DNA sequence: TGTGCCAGCGGCCAGAGGCTAGCGGGAAGAGAGCAGTACTTC. Protein product: CASGQRLAGREQYF. This sequence joins TRBV6-5 and TRBJ2-7; 9 nucleotides align to TRBD2. The trim removed 8 bases at V and 7 bases at J, leaving 12 bases unmatched. The CDR3 has 14 amino acids. Per germline, CDR1 MNHEY and CDR2 SVGAGI.